This T cell receptor beta chain is drawn from a study of metastatic and nonmetastatic thyroid tumors. The overall study: Both malignant and benign thyroid patients supplied peripheral blood and tumor or nodule tissue samples, across which the repertoires of these patients were then compared. Broader study findings: In both blood and tumor samples, TCR beta diversity was reported significantly higher for malignant than benign nodules.

This clone was seen repeatedly, ten times or more. Its antigen is not identified. The V gene's germline CDR1 is SGHTA and CDR2 FQGNSA. The CDR3 extends over 15 amino acids. The J segment lost 5 bases and the V segment lost 5 bases, leaving 10 bases of the junction unmatched. The authors' processing: The study built a papillary thyroid cancer distant-metastasis classifier from CDR3 differences across clinicopathological groups. TCRdb used MiXCR to call clones anew from the PCR reads. These V and J calls are TCRdb output, not the study's own analysis. This sample yields about 20,000 clones, of which around a sixth are seen a single time; roughly 40% belongs to the top ten. No patient had received any treatment before thyroid surgery.

The sequenced sample consisted of blood. The receptor was isolated from a female donor with papillary thyroid cancer or a benign thyroid nodule (not recorded which). Some clones in this sample may be carry-over from other donors' samples. The chain combines TRBV7-2 with TRBJ2-5, with 8 nucleotides matching TRBD2. The CDR3 coding sequence is TGTGCCAGCAGCCGGATCAATAGCGGGAAGGAGACCCAGTACTTC. Translated, it gives CASSRINSGKETQYF.